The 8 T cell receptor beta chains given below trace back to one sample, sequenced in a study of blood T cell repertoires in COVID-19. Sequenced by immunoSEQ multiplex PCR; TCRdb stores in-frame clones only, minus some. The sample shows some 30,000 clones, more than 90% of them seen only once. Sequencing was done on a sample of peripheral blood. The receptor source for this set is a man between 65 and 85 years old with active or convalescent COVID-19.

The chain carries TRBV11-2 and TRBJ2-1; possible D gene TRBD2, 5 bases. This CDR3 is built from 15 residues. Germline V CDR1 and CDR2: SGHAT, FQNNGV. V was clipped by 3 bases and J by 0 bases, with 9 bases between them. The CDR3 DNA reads TGTGCCAGCAGCTTCACGGGGAGCTCCTACAATGAGCAGTTCTTC. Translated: CASSFTGSSYNEQFF.

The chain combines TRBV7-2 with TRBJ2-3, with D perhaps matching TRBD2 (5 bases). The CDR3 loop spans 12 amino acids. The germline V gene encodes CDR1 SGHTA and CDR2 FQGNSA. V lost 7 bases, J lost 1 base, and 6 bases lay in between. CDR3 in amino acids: CASIGGTDTQYF. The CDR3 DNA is TGTGCCAGCATCGGGGGCACAGATACGCAGTATTTT.

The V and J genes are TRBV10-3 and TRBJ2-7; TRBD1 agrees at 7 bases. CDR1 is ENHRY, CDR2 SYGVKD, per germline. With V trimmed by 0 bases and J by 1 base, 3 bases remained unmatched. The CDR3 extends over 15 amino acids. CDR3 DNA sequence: TGTGCCATCAGTGAGTCGGGGACAGTTTCCTACGAGCAGTACTTC. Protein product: CAISESGTVSYEQYF.

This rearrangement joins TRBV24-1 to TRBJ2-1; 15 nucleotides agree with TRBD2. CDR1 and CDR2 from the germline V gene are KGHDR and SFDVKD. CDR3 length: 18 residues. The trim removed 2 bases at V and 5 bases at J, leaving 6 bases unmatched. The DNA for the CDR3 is TGTGCCACCAGTGATTCGGGACTAGCGGGAGGCCCCGACAATGAGCAGTTCTTC. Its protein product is CATSDSGLAGGPDNEQFF.

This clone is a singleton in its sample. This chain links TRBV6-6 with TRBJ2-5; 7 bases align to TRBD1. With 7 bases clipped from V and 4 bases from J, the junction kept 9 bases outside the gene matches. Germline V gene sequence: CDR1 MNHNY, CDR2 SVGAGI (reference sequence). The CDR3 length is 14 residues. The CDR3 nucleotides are TGTGCCAGCACCAGGGACAGCGCTAGAGAGACCCAGTACTTC. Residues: CASTRDSARETQYF.

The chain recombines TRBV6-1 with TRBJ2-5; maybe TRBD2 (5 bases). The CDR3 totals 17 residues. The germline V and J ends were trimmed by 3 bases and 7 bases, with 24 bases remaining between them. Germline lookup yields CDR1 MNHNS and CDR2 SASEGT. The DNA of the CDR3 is TGTGCCAGCAGTGAGTCCCGGGGTAGCCCCGGATTTCGGACCCAGTACTTC. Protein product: CASSESRGSPGFRTQYF.

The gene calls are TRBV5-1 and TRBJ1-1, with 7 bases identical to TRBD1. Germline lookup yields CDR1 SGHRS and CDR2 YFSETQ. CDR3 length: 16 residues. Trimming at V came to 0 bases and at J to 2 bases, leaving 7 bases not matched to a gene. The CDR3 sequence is CASSLGSAGGNTEAFF. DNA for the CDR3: TGCGCCAGCAGCTTGGGGTCGGCAGGGGGTAACACTGAAGCTTTCTTT.

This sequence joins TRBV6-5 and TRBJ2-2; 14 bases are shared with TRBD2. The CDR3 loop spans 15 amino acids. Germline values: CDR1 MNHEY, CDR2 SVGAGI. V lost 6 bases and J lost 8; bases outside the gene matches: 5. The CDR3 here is CASRPGLAGVGELFF. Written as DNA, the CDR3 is TGTGCCAGCAGGCCGGGACTAGCGGGGGTGGGGGAGCTGTTTTTT.